This is a list of T cell receptor beta chains from one sample in a study of blood T cell repertoires in COVID-19. Only in-frame clones appear in the TCRdb table, and some are missing; sequencing was by immunoSEQ multiplex PCR. The table records over 100,000 clones, roughly 80% of them present only once. The source material was peripheral blood. These TCRs come from a woman older than 75 with active or convalescent COVID-19. Each CDR3 is given without its conserved first and last residue. The order of the fields is V gene, J gene, CDR3 protein.

>TRBV7-2|TRBJ2-7
ASSPIQGPPTSEQY
>TRBV10-3|TRBJ1-5
AISARDQPQH
>TRBV3-1/TRBV3-2|TRBJ2-7
ASSKGRTGVAQY
>TRBV7-2|TRBJ1-2
ASRPGTANYGYT
>TRBV30|TRBJ2-7
AWGDRGHEQY
>TRBV30|TRBJ1-3
AWSPPNGGSIY
>TRBV6-6|TRBJ2-1
ASRDLRSGSFEQF
>TRBV5-1|TRBJ1-2
ASSFSGENGYT
>TRBV20-1|TRBJ1-1
SARDNEAF
>TRBV7-2|TRBJ2-7
ASSLMGGRGYEQY
>TRBV5-3|TRBJ1-4
ARSLGRDLVATNEKLF
>TRBV9|TRBJ2-1
ASSVSPGYNEQF
>TRBV19|TRBJ1-1
ASSSRGDTEAF
>TRBV29-1|TRBJ1-1
SARQGRNTEAF
>TRBV5-4|TRBJ2-3
ASSRGGSGGTDTQY
>TRBV2|TRBJ1-1
ASSGHWDRLNTEAF
>TRBV6-2/TRBV6-3|TRBJ1-5
ASSYSPEEYPGNQPQH
>TRBV9|TRBJ1-1
ASSVVRNTEAF
>TRBV12-1|TRBJ2-7
ASSPKGGGQGFYEQY
>TRBV5-1|TRBJ2-3
ASSLTGTGSTDTQY
>TRBV27|TRBJ1-2
ASSLSGSYGYT
>TRBV23-1|TRBJ1-5
ASSQSGDKTQH
>TRBV7-9|TRBJ1-4
ASSPEGWGEKLF
>TRBV5-5|TRBJ1-2
ASSQSTRGYT
>TRBV9|TRBJ1-2
ASSARGTGGLGGYT
>TRBV11-2|TRBJ1-1
ASSRQRYTEAF
>TRBV7-2|TRBJ1-1
ASRRGADTEAF
>TRBV29-1|TRBJ1-4
SAAAGQGNREGKLF
>TRBV7-2|TRBJ1-3
ASSFPKSSGNTIY
>TRBV5-8|TRBJ2-7
ASSPVRYEQY
>TRBV9|TRBJ1-6
ASSVGGTPGNSPLH
>TRBV5-1|TRBJ1-1
ASSPGRTGPGTEAF
>TRBV7-9|TRBJ1-5
ASSAEVSNQPQH
>TRBV29-1|TRBJ1-5
SVGGQNSNQPQH